This T cell receptor (beta chain) comes out of a study of tumor-infiltrating lymphocytes in primary liver carcinoma. On the study more broadly: Samples returned roughly 3.65 to 7.5 million productive TCRbeta reads, a yield that was similar across tissue types.

Unsorted whole blood yielded blood RNA, and germline DNA was extracted as well. This clonotype was detected only a few times. Its antigen remains unknown. Study-wide findings and caveats: The study found tumor-adjacent and tumor-blood pairs overlapped less than tumor region pairs.

V was trimmed by 2 bases and J by 5 bases, leaving 7 bases between them. CDR3 length: 12 residues. Germline V lookup: CDR1 SGHKS, CDR2 YYEKEE (reference sequence). The input was approximately 500 ng total RNA; TCR beta cDNA was made from it with a constant-region primer. Each TCR beta library was derived from three nested multiplex PCR rounds that employed slightly modified ARM-PCR. Rounds one and two of PCR, each of roughly 10 cycles, were primed with TRBV1-TRBV30 forward primers and a C-beta reverse primer. A single record per CDR3 protein comes from TCRdb applying MiXCR to the multiplex PCR reads. The profile shows 330,000 or so distinct CDR3 sequences, less than 65% of them singletons.

The rearrangement uses TRBV5-5 and TRBJ1-1, with D uncertain. The clonotype originates from a man aged 40-49 years with primary liver carcinoma and hepatitis B virus infection. The specimen was peripheral blood. In DNA form, the CDR3 reads TGTGCCAGCAGCTTTCGGGTTACTGAAGCTTTCTTT. It translates to CASSFRVTEAFF.